This T cell receptor (beta chain) was captured in a study of shared clonotypes between healthy human individuals. Germline CDR1 SNHLY, CDR2 FYNNEI. This CDR3 is 12 amino acids long. The V end was cut by 2 bases, the J end by 7 bases, with 8 bases between. TCRdb keeps only in-frame clones here, not all; method: immunoSEQ multiplex PCR. The sample contains about 1.1 million clones, 75% to 85% of which appear only once. Source material: memory CD4+ T cells from PBMCs. Subset reported: CD45RA-negative fraction. The receptor was derived from a man aged 18-30 years in good health. Some clones in this sample may be carry-over from other donors' samples. The chain couples TRBV2 to TRBJ1-2, with TRBD1 as a possible D gene (5 bases). The chain's CDR3 is CASSERGFGYTF. The CDR3 nucleotides are TGTGCCAGCAGTGAACGGGGGTTTGGCTACACCTTC.